This T cell receptor beta chain was recovered during a study of response to subunit inactivated influenza vaccine. Overall study results and limits: Every seasonal influenza vaccination brings in few new T cells, the authors suggested.

Only a few counts were recorded for this clonotype. Its antigen is still unknown. One entry per CDR3 protein, called by TCRdb with MiXCR from the RT-PCR reads. The repertoire holds almost 250,000 distinct CDR3 sequences, with more than 10% as singletons. The clonotype was recovered from a man aged 45-60 years who received an inactivated influenza vaccine. Sequenced here: non-naive T cells sorted from PBMCs, sampled around two weeks before vaccination.

The CDR3 bases are TGTGCCAGCAGCTTAGAGGCTTGGCCGGCTAGCGGAACCCGGGGGACCCAGTACTTC. This gives the protein CASSLEAWPASGTRGTQYF. The rearrangement links TRBV7-6 to TRBJ2-5; the match to TRBD2 covers 7 bases. The length of the CDR3 is 19 residues. In germline, CDR1 is SGHVS, CDR2 FNYEAQ. The V gene end was trimmed by 1 base and the J gene end by 7 bases; junction bases not matched to a gene: 21.